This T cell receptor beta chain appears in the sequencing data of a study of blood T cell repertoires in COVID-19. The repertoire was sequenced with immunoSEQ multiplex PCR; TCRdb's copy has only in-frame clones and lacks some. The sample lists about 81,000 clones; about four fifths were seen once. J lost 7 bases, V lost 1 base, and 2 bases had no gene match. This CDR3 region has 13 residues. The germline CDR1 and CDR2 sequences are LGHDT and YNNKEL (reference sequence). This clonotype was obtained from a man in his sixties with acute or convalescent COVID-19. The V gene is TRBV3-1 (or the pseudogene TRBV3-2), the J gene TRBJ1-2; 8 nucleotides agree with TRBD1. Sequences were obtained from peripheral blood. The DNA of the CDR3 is TGTGCCAGCAGCCAAGGGACAGGGCTTGGCTACACCTTC. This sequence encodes CASSQGTGLGYTF.